This T cell receptor beta chain was observed in a study of shared T cell receptors in the human thymus. The repertoire was sequenced with immunoSEQ multiplex PCR; TCRdb's copy has only in-frame clones and lacks some. The sample includes some 720,000 clones, roughly 90% seen only once; the top ten take approximately 0.011%. V gave up 4 bases and J gave up 3 bases; unmatched junction bases: 1. Germline V CDR1 and CDR2: SGHRS, YFSETQ. There are 13 residues in the CDR3. These same data were also listed under a study on human thymus T cells.

This chain joins TRBV5-1 and TRBJ2-5; 9 nucleotides match TRBD1. The receptor was isolated from a boy in the first two years of life with a congenital heart defect. The sequenced material came from thymocytes. This CDR3 reads CASSRTGEETQYF. For the CDR3, the DNA is TGCGCCAGCAGCCGGACAGGGGAAGAGACCCAGTACTTC.